This T cell receptor beta chain originates from a study of T cells after yellow fever vaccination. In TCRdb, the 5' RACE reads were re-called with MiXCR into one record per CDR3 protein. Of hundreds of thousands of distinct CDR3 sequences in the sample, 9% to 15% are singletons; the top ten hold around 14%. The CDR3 length is 13 residues. V shed 1 base and J shed 0 bases, with 4 bases lying between them. Germline V CDR1 and CDR2: SGHDN, FVKESK. The sample was PBMCs, taken on the day of the yellow fever booster vaccination. This receptor was identified in a young man who received the YFV17D yellow fever vaccine. The V gene is TRBV14, the J gene TRBJ2-7; D remains unclear. CDR3 DNA: TGTGCCAGCAGCCAAGCGGTCTCCTACGAGCAGTACTTC. It encodes CASSQAVSYEQYF.